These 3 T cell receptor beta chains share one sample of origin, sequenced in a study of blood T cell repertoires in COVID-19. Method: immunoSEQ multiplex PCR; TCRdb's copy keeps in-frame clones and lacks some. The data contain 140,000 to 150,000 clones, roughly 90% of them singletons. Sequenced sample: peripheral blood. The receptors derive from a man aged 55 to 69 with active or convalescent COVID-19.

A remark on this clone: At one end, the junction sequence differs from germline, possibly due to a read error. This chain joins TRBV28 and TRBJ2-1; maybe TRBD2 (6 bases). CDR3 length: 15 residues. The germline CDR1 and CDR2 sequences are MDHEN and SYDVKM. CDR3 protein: CATSVVEAGYNEQFF. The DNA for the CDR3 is TGTGCCACCAGTGTAGTGGAAGCGGGTTACAATGAGCAGTTCTTC.

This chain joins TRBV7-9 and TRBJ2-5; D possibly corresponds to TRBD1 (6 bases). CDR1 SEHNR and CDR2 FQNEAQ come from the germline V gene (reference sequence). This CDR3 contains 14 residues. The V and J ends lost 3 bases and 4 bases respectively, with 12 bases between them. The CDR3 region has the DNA TGTGCCAGCAGCTTTTATCTAGGGGGAGAGACCCAGTACTTC. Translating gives CASSFYLGGETQYF.

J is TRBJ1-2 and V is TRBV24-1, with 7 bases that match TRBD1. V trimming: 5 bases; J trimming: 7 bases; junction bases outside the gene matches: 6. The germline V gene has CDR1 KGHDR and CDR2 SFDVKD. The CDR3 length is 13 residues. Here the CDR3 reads CATSGDSPGGYTF. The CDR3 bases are TGTGCCACCAGTGGGGACAGCCCCGGTGGCTACACCTTC.